What follows describes a single T cell receptor (beta chain). Its specificity is not known. Measured with immunoSEQ multiplex PCR; TCRdb has only the in-frame clones, and not every one. The table includes 85,000 to 90,000 clones, about 94% detected once. The CDR3 runs to 12 residues. V gave up 8 bases and J gave up 0 bases, with 9 bases separating them. Germline-derived CDR1 and CDR2 are SGHDT and YYEEEE. Autoimmune disease history or systemic immunosuppression excluded patients. The timepoints at which blood was sampled were baseline, cycle 4 day 1, and cycle 7 day 1. The sample is drawn from a study of OX40 agonist ivuxolimab in advanced cancers. Study in general: Earlier treatment with anti-PD-1, anti-PD-L1 or anti-CTLA-4 was permitted, and roughly 40% had received some. Findings and limits, study-wide: Expanded clones belonging to CD8+ T cells outnumbered, on average, those of CD4+.

The chain is built from TRBV5-6 and TRBJ2-7; D is possibly TRBD2 (5 bases). The origin of this receptor is an adult with an advanced solid tumor such as melanoma, head and neck, liver or kidney cancer. The source material was CD4+ or CD8+ T cells sorted from blood, sampled in a trial of the OX40 agonist ivuxolimab. The CDR3 region is CASLGSSYEQYF. The DNA for the CDR3 is TGTGCCAGTCTGGGGAGCTCCTACGAGCAGTACTTC. Together with reference TRBV5-6 and TRBJ2-7, the CDR3 gives the full variable domain: DAGVTQSPTHLIKTRGQQVTLRCSPKSGHDTVSWYQQALGQGPQFIFQYYEEEERQRGNFPDRFSGHQFPNYSSELNVNALLLGDSALYLCASLGSSYEQYFGPGTRLTVT.